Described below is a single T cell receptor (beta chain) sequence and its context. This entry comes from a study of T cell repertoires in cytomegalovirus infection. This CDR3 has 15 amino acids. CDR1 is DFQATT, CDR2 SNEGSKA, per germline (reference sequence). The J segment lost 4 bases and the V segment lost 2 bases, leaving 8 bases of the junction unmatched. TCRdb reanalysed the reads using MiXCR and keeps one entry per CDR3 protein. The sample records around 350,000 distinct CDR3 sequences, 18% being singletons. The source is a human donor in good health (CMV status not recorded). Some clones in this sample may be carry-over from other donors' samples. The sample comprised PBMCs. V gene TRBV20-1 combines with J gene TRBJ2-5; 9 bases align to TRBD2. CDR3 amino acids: CSARFAAGGGETQYF. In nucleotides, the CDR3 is TGCAGTGCTAGATTTGCGGCGGGAGGGGGAGAGACCCAGTACTTC.